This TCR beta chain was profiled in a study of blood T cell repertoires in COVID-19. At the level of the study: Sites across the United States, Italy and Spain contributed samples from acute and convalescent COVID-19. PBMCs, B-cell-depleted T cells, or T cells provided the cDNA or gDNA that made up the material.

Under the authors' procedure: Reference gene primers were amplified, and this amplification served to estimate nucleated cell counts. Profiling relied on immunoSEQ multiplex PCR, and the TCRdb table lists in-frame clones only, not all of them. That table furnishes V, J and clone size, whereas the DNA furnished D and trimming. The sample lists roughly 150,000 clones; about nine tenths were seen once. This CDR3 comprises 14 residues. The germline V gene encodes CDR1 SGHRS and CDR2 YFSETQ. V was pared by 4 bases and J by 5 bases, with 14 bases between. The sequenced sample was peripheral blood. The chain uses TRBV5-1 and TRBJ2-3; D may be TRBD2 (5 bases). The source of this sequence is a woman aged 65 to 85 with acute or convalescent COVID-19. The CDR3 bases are TGCGCCAGCAGCCCCGCGGGTATTCAAGATACGCAGTATTTT. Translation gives CASSPAGIQDTQYF.